Only one count was recorded for the clone carrying this T cell receptor (beta chain). This sample was taken from a study of blood T cell repertoires in COVID-19. Only in-frame clones appear in the TCRdb table, and some are missing; sequencing was by immunoSEQ multiplex PCR. The profile shows approximately 210,000 clones, around 80% of them singletons. Sequenced sample: peripheral blood. This sequence originates from a man in his fifties or sixties with active or convalescent COVID-19.

This chain's CDR3 is CASGLDHASGSHGRPYEQYF. DNA of the CDR3: TGTGCTAGTGGTTTGGACCACGCTAGCGGGAGCCATGGACGGCCCTACGAGCAGTACTTC. This rearrangement joins TRBV12-5 to TRBJ2-7; 10 bases are a match to TRBD2. The CDR3 sequence is 20 residues long. After removal of 1 base from V and 2 bases from J, the junction contained 17 bases not matched to a gene. Germline values: CDR1 LGHNT, CDR2 FRNRAP.